The rows below give T cell receptor beta chains drawn from one sample of a study of cytomegalovirus exposure and HLA in healthy donors. Repertoires were generated with immunoSEQ multiplex PCR, while TCRdb's copy carries only in-frame clones and drops some. Of about 120,000 clones in the sample, approximately 72% were seen once. The specimen sequenced was PBMCs. The source of these receptors is a man aged 18-30 years in good health and CMV-seronegative. CDR3s include the opening cysteine and the closing phenylalanine or tryptophan. The D gene is left open where the match is weak. Rows may omit the clone size; those that give it use once, few, many or a size class.

clone_size,j_call,cdr3_length,v_call,d_call,cdr3_aa,cdr3_nt
-,TRBJ1-5,17,TRBV7-2,-,CASSLGSGGYSNQPQHF,TGTGCCAGCAGCTTAGGTTCAGGAGGCTATAGCAATCAGCCCCAGCATTTT
-,TRBJ2-1,15,TRBV5-6,TRBD2,CASSPGTSGVNEQFF,TGTGCCAGCAGCCCCGGGACTAGCGGGGTTAATGAGCAGTTCTTC
-,TRBJ1-2,17,TRBV29-1,-,CSVEVNTGGRGGYGYTF,TGCAGCGTTGAAGTAAATACTGGGGGCCGGGGGGGCTATGGCTACACCTTC
-,TRBJ2-1,14,TRBV5-4,TRBD1,CASSFGTGRHEQFF,TGTGCCAGCAGCTTTGGGACAGGGAGGCATGAGCAGTTCTTC
once,TRBJ1-4,14,TRBV7-9,TRBD1,CASSSQGYNEKLFF,TGTGCCAGCAGCTCACAGGGGTATAATGAAAAACTGTTTTTT
few,TRBJ2-1,15,TRBV9,TRBD2,CASSAGTSFANEQFF,TGTGCCAGCAGCGCAGGGACTAGCTTTGCCAATGAGCAGTTCTTC
-,TRBJ2-7,14,TRBV5-1,-,CASSFSGLNSEQYF,TGCGCCAGCAGCTTTTCGGGACTCAATTCCGAGCAGTACTTC
-,TRBJ1-5,15,TRBV28,TRBD1,CASRTGTGVNQPQHF,TGTGCCAGCAGGACCGGGACAGGGGTTAATCAGCCCCAGCATTTT
-,TRBJ2-1,19,TRBV4-1,TRBD1,CASSQVIPDDRGRRHEQFF,TGCGCCAGCAGCCAAGTCATTCCGGACGACAGGGGGCGAAGGCATGAGCAGTTCTTC
-,TRBJ1-2,13,TRBV2,-,CASSQQGSYGYTF,TGTGCCAGCAGTCAGCAGGGAAGCTATGGCTACACCTTC
few,TRBJ2-7,15,TRBV28,-,CASSSTDRLFHEQYF,TGTGCCAGCAGTTCGACAGACAGGTTATTTCACGAGCAGTACTTC
-,TRBJ2-5,14,TRBV29-1,TRBD1,CSVSGQGALGTQYF,TGCAGCGTCTCGGGACAGGGGGCTCTGGGGACCCAGTACTTC
-,TRBJ1-1,14,TRBV10-3,-,CAISDFGGNTEAFF,TGTGCCATCAGTGACTTCGGGGGGAACACTGAAGCTTTCTTT
-,TRBJ2-2,14,TRBV30,-,CAWTGTLNTGELFF,TGTGCCTGGACGGGGACTTTGAACACCGGGGAGCTGTTTTTT
once,TRBJ1-1,15,TRBV10-2,-,CASSPFGRENTEAFF,TGCGCCAGCAGTCCCTTCGGGAGGGAGAACACTGAAGCTTTCTTT
-,TRBJ2-7,18,TRBV9,TRBD2,CASSVGGLSKDIPYEQYF,TGTGCCAGCAGCGTAGGGGGACTATCAAAGGACATCCCCTACGAGCAGTACTTC
-,TRBJ2-5,13,TRBV19,-,CASSITGTETQYF,TGTGCCAGTAGTATAACGGGGACTGAGACCCAGTACTTC
-,TRBJ2-3,17,TRBV7-6,TRBD2,CASSLQREGRAADTQYF,TGTGCCAGCAGCTTACAGCGGGAGGGCCGTGCGGCAGATACGCAGTATTTT
-,TRBJ1-1,13,TRBV5-1,-,CASSLVAGDEAFF,TGCGCCAGCAGCTTGGTCGCAGGGGATGAAGCTTTCTTT
few,TRBJ2-7,18,TRBV7-2,TRBD1,CASSLAASSQGFYYEQYF,TGTGCCAGCAGCTTAGCCGCATCCTCACAGGGGTTTTACTACGAGCAGTACTTC
-,TRBJ2-7,15,TRBV4-1,TRBD2,CASSQEAGGLNEQYF,TGCGCCAGCAGCCAAGAGGCGGGAGGGCTCAACGAGCAGTACTTC
once,TRBJ1-5,15,TRBV7-3,-,CASSLGGDLNQPQHF,TGTGCCAGCAGCTTGGGAGGGGACCTCAATCAGCCCCAGCATTTT
-,TRBJ1-1,17,TRBV15,TRBD1,CATSRDSGTGLNTEAFF,TGTGCCACCAGCAGAGACTCCGGGACAGGCCTGAACACTGAAGCTTTCTTT
few,TRBJ2-3,14,TRBV6-1,-,CASSVGLSTDTQYF,TGTGCCAGCAGTGTGGGACTTAGCACAGATACGCAGTATTTT
-,TRBJ2-6,16,TRBV7-6,-,CASSPWALSGANVLTF,TGTGCCAGCAGCCCATGGGCTCTCTCTGGGGCCAACGTCCTGACTTTC
-,TRBJ2-3,14,TRBV5-4,TRBD2,CASSRLAGVPAQYF,TGTGCCAGCAGTAGACTAGCGGGAGTTCCTGCGCAGTATTTT
-,TRBJ2-7,14,TRBV28,TRBD2,CASSFAGGSYEQYF,TGTGCCAGCAGTTTCGCGGGAGGGTCCTACGAGCAGTACTTC
-,TRBJ1-2,12,TRBV29-1,-,CSVDARNYGYTF,TGCAGCGTTGATGCGCGAAACTATGGCTACACCTTC